One TCR beta chain is described in this entry. Trimming shortened V by 2 bases and J by 0 bases, and 22 bases separated the two germline ends. CDR3 length: 19 amino acids. Germline assignment: CDR1 MDHEN and CDR2 SYDVKM. The data were obtained in a study of blood T cell repertoires in COVID-19. On the study more broadly: COVID-19 samples from acute and convalescent phases originated in the United States, Italy and Spain. Sample material is recorded as cDNA or gDNA derived from T cells, B-cell-depleted T cells, or PBMCs.

Original methodology: Quantification of nucleated cells was approximated via reference gene primer amplification. The data were produced by immunoSEQ multiplex PCR, yet TCRdb's version contains in-frame clones alone and is incomplete. V, J and clone size are taken as reported in that table, and D and trimming were inferred from the DNA itself. The repertoire includes tens of thousands of clones, around 90% of them detected once, and about 6.7% sits in the top ten. Followed over time, Seattle patients had been enrolled while infection was active. Sequencing input: peripheral blood. This clonotype originated in a man between 18 and 35 years old with COVID-19, enrolled during active disease. V is TRBV28 and J is TRBJ1-1; D gene uncertain. CDR3 nucleotides: TGTGCCAGCAGTTTAGGTTGGGCAGAGTCTTTACGGATGAACACTGAAGCTTTCTTT. Translating gives CASSLGWAESLRMNTEAFF.